This TCR beta chain came from a study of CD4 T cells in relation to SARS-CoV-2 and coronaviruses. At the level of the study: Patient ages ranged from 21 to 72, median 38. Of the patients, 8 or 9 were male, 4 female, two Hispanic.

As regards this clone: Its antigen remains unknown.

Germline V gives CDR1 SEHNR, CDR2 FQNEAQ (reference sequence). With 6 bases clipped from V and 6 bases from J, the junction kept 5 bases outside the gene matches. This CDR3 has 14 amino acids. Study-level findings and limits: In approximately 70% of donors, memory CD4+ clonotypes crossrecognized SARS-CoV-2 and at least one common cold coronavirus spike.

Clones were read by immunoSEQ multiplex PCR, and TCRdb kept only the in-frame ones, dropping some. The sample carries about 60,000 clones, about 90% recorded once. Sequenced material: naive CD4+ T cells from PBMCs. Regarding subset: naive CD4+ T cells isolated by negative enrichment. The receptor comes from an adult with COVID-19. The genes are TRBV7-9 and TRBJ2-2; the match to TRBD2 covers 9 bases. DNA of the CDR3: TGTGCCAGCAGGAGTAGCGGGAGTCCCGGGGAGCTGTTTTTT. As protein: CASRSSGSPGELFF.